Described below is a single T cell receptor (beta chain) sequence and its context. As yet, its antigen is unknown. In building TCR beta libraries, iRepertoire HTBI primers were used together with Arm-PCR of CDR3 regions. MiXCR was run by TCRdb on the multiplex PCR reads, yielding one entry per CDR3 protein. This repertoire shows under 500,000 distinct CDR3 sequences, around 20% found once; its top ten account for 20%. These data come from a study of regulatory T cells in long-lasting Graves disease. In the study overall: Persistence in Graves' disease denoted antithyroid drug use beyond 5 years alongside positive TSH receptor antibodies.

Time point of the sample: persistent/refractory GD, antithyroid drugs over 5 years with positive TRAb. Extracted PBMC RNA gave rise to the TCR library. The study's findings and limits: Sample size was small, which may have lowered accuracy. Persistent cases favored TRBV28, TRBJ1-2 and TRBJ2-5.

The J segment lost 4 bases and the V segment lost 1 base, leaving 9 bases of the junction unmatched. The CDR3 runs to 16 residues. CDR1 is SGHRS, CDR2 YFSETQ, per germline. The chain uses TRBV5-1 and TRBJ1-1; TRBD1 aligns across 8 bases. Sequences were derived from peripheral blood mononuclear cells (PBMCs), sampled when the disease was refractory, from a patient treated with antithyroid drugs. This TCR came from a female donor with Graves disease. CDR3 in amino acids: CASSLSMDRAFTEAFF. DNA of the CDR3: TGCGCCAGCAGCTTGTCTATGGACAGGGCGTTCACTGAAGCTTTCTTT.